The T cell receptor beta chain described here comes from a study of shared clonotypes between healthy human individuals. V lost 8 bases, J lost 2 bases, and 4 bases stayed unmatched. The germline V gene encodes CDR1 LNHDA and CDR2 SQIVND (reference sequence). This CDR3 region has 14 residues. This clone turned up a few times. Generated by immunoSEQ multiplex PCR, the TCRdb table keeps only in-frame clones and is missing some. The sample has about 470,000 clones; around 75% are singletons. There were only Caucasian adults among the donors, and all lived in Nashville, Tennessee. The clonotype originates from a woman aged 40 to 50 in good health. Some clones in this sample may be carry-over from other donors' samples. The specimen was PBMCs. This chain uses TRBV19 with TRBJ1-5; 9 bases are shared with TRBD1. CDR3 in DNA: TGTGCCAGTGGGGGACAGGGCGGCAATCAGCCCCAGCATTTT. It encodes CASGGQGGNQPQHF.